The rows below give T cell receptor beta chains drawn from one sample of a study of STAT5B mutations in CD4+ large granular lymphocyte leukemia. The protocol was immunoSEQ multiplex PCR, while the TCRdb copy is restricted to in-frame clones and leaves out a portion. The sample includes more than 20,000 clones, 65% to 90% of them seen just once. The sequenced material came from CD4+ T cells from blood buffy coats. These receptors all stem from a human donor in good health. Each CDR3 is given with its conserved first and last residue. D genes are given only for firm matches. A row's size may be missing; if present it is once, few, many or a size class.

15,TRBJ2-1,-,once,TRBV2,TGTGCCAGCAGTGTTGCGCGGGTTGGTAACAATGAGCAGTTCTTC,CASSVARVGNNEQFF
15,TRBJ2-1,-,-,TRBV19,TGTGCCAGTAGTACCCAGGGGGGGGCCTACAATGAGCAGTTCTTC,CASSTQGGAYNEQFF
16,TRBJ2-1,TRBD2,-,TRBV4-3,TGCGCCAGCAGCCAAGATTGGGGGAGGGCATACAATGAGCAGTTCTTC,CASSQDWGRAYNEQFF
15,TRBJ2-5,-,once,TRBV7-2,TGTGCCAGCAGCTTAGGGGCAGGGCGGAGGGAGACCCAGTACTTC,CASSLGAGRRETQYF
15,TRBJ2-3,-,-,TRBV5-5,TGTGCCAGCAGCCATATGACAGCCCGCACAGATACGCAGTATTTT,CASSHMTARTDTQYF
13,TRBJ1-4,TRBD1,-,TRBV29-1,TGCAGCGTTGAAGTAGATACCAGGGGGAAACTGTTTTTT,CSVEVDTRGKLFF
17,TRBJ2-7,TRBD1,-,TRBV7-2,TGTGCCAGCAGCTCTTCCGACAGGGGGCGACCCAACTACGAGCAGTACTTC,CASSSSDRGRPNYEQYF
16,TRBJ1-2,-,-,TRBV6-5,TGTGCCAGCAGTTACTCGGGGCGGAGATCGTCTATAGGCTACACCTTC,CASSYSGRRSSIGYTF
16,TRBJ2-3,-,-,TRBV5-4,TGTGCCAGCAGCTTGGAGGGTCTTCGAGGGACAGATACGCAGTATTTT,CASSLEGLRGTDTQYF
16,TRBJ2-1,-,-,TRBV5-1,TGCGCCAGCAGCTATCAGGGGGGGAGCTCCTACAATGAGCAGTTCTTC,CASSYQGGSSYNEQFF
17,TRBJ2-2,TRBD1,-,TRBV4-3,TGCGCCAGCAGCCGGTCCATAACAGGGGCTTCCACCGGGGAGCTGTTTTTT,CASSRSITGASTGELFF
12,TRBJ2-1,-,once,TRBV29-1,TGCAGCGCTGCGGAGGGGCCCTATGAGCAGTTCTTC,CSAAEGPYEQFF
13,TRBJ1-5,-,-,TRBV5-6,TGTGCCAGCAGCTCCGATAGCAATCAGCCCCAGCATTTT,CASSSDSNQPQHF
12,TRBJ1-2,-,-,TRBV6-6,TGTGCCAGCAGTGACCGGGTTTATGGCTACACCTTC,CASSDRVYGYTF
14,TRBJ2-2,TRBD2,-,TRBV11-2,TGTGCCAGCATCCAACTAGCGGTTGCCGGGGAGCTGTTTTTT,CASIQLAVAGELFF
16,TRBJ1-4,TRBD1,-,TRBV6-6,TGTGCCAGCAGTAAGGGGGTGGGACAGGGAAATGAAAAACTGTTTTTT,CASSKGVGQGNEKLFF
13,TRBJ2-1,-,-,TRBV2,TGTGCCAGCAGTGACGGCACCAACAATGAGCAGTTCTTC,CASSDGTNNEQFF
15,TRBJ2-5,TRBD1,-,TRBV27,TGTGCCAGCAGAGGATGGGACAGGGGGTTAGAGACCCAGTACTTC,CASRGWDRGLETQYF
16,TRBJ1-4,-,-,TRBV19,TGTGCCAGTAGTATAGATCGACGGAAGAGTAATGAAAAACTGTTTTTT,CASSIDRRKSNEKLFF
16,TRBJ2-5,-,once,TRBV6-5,TGTGCCAGCAGTTACCGAGACCCCGGAGGGGTAGAGACCCAGTACTTC,CASSYRDPGGVETQYF
15,TRBJ2-5,-,-,TRBV30,TGTGCCTGGAGTGCCCCTCTCAGCGTCCAAGAGACCCAGTACTTC,CAWSAPLSVQETQYF
12,TRBJ2-7,-,-,TRBV2,TGTGCCAGCAGGAGGGAGTCCTACGAGCAGTACTTC,CASRRESYEQYF
15,TRBJ2-2,-,-,TRBV7-8,TGTGCCAGCAGCTTAGCGGGGGGGCAGTCCGGGGAGCTGTTTTTT,CASSLAGGQSGELFF
14,TRBJ2-5,-,-,TRBV6-1,TGTGCCAGCAGTGTAGGGGGGGCAAGAGAGACCCAGTACTTC,CASSVGGARETQYF
17,TRBJ1-1,-,-,TRBV15,TGTGCCACCAGCAGACCCTTTGTGGGAACGTTGAACACTGAAGCTTTCTTT,CATSRPFVGTLNTEAFF
15,TRBJ1-2,-,-,TRBV7-2,TGTGCCAGCCGCCGACGGGGGTGGGAGGGCTATGGCTACACCTTC,CASRRRGWEGYGYTF
15,TRBJ2-3,-,-,TRBV7-2,TGTGCCAGCACCCGAGCCCCTACCAGGGCGGAAACGCAGTATTTT,CASTRAPTRAETQYF
14,TRBJ2-2,-,-,TRBV6-1,TGTGCCAGCAGTGCCTACGGAAGCACCGGGGAGCTGTTTTTT,CASSAYGSTGELFF
15,TRBJ1-4,TRBD1,-,TRBV5-1,TGCGCCAGCAGCTTGGGCGGGACAGCAGATGAAAAACTGTTTTTT,CASSLGGTADEKLFF
15,TRBJ2-1,TRBD2,few,TRBV11-3,TGTGCCAGCAGCTTAGGGGCGGGGGGATCCAATGAGCAGTTCTTC,CASSLGAGGSNEQFF
15,TRBJ2-7,TRBD1,-,TRBV7-9,TGTGCCAGCAGCCGACACCGGGACAGGGAATACGAGCAGTACTTC,CASSRHRDREYEQYF
17,TRBJ1-1,-,-,TRBV10-3,TGTGCCATCAGTGAGCTCAACAGAGATTTAGTGGGCGCTGAAGCTTTCTTT,CAISELNRDLVGAEAFF
15,TRBJ1-1,-,-,TRBV2,TGTGCCAGCAGTGGGGGGGCCACGACGGACACTGAAGCTTTCTTT,CASSGGATTDTEAFF
12,TRBJ1-3,-,-,TRBV7-2,TGTGCCAGCAGCCCGACGGGGTACACCATATATTTT,CASSPTGYTIYF
10,TRBJ2-3,-,-,TRBV7-9,TGTACAGTAGGCACAGATACGCAGTATTTT,CTVGTDTQYF
15,TRBJ1-2,-,-,TRBV7-9,TGTGCCAGCAGCTTAGGCCCACAGAGAACCTATGGCTACACCTTC,CASSLGPQRTYGYTF
12,TRBJ1-1,-,-,TRBV25-1,TGTGCCAGCAGTACAGCGAACACTGAAGCTTTCTTT,CASSTANTEAFF
13,TRBJ1-2,TRBD1,-,TRBV2,TGTGCCAGCGGCGGGACAGGGGTGGGTGGCTACACCTTC,CASGGTGVGGYTF
17,TRBJ2-3,TRBD1,-,TRBV23-1,TGCGCCAGCATCCAGGGGGCAGGGGAGAAGGGCACAGATACGCAGTATTTT,CASIQGAGEKGTDTQYF
16,TRBJ2-1,-,-,TRBV5-6,TGTGCCAGCAGCTCGAGGGCAGGGAAGGGGGACAATGAGCAGTTCTTC,CASSSRAGKGDNEQFF
15,TRBJ1-6,TRBD1,few,TRBV5-1,TGCGCCAGCAGCTTGGGGACAGGGCGGAATTCACCCCTCCACTTT,CASSLGTGRNSPLHF
13,TRBJ2-5,-,-,TRBV19,TGTGCCAGTAGTATAGGGGCCTGGGAGACCCAGTACTTC,CASSIGAWETQYF
16,TRBJ2-6,-,-,TRBV29-1,TGCAGCGTTGAGCTGGGGTGGCCAGAAGGGGCCAACGTCCTGACTTTC,CSVELGWPEGANVLTF
14,TRBJ1-5,-,once,TRBV6-6,TGTGCCAGCAGTTACTCTCGCAGGGGTCAGCCCCAGCATTTT,CASSYSRRGQPQHF
14,TRBJ1-2,-,-,TRBV5-6,TGTGCCAGCAGCTTGGTCCCTGCTAACTATGGCTACACCTTC,CASSLVPANYGYTF
13,TRBJ2-5,-,-,TRBV7-9,TGTGCCAGCAGCTTAATGGGTGGGGAGACCCAGTACTTC,CASSLMGGETQYF
14,TRBJ1-4,TRBD1,-,TRBV19,TGTGCCAGTATGCAGGGGGCGGCGAATGAAAAACTGTTTTTT,CASMQGAANEKLFF
17,TRBJ2-1,TRBD2,few,TRBV27,TGTGCCAGCAGGAATCCCGGGACTAGCACTCTCTACAATGAGCAGTTCTTC,CASRNPGTSTLYNEQFF
13,TRBJ2-2,-,few,TRBV10-1,TGCGCCAGCAGTGAGTCGGGGTTCGGGGAGCTGTTTTTT,CASSESGFGELFF
15,TRBJ2-5,TRBD2,-,TRBV10-3,TGTGCCATCAGGAGTAGCGGGGGTATTCAAGAGACCCAGTACTTC,CAIRSSGGIQETQYF